This TCR beta chain came from a study of blood T cells in healthy people across ages. Germline loops: CDR1 SEHNR, CDR2 FQNEAQ (reference sequence). The V and J ends lost 3 bases and 7 bases respectively, with 16 bases between them. The CDR3 runs to 15 residues. Through a sample-barcoded 5' primer and a J-beta primer mix, a second PCR was run for about 6 to 11 cycles. A single record per CDR3 protein comes from TCRdb applying MiXCR to the 5' RACE reads. Among approximately 800,000 distinct CDR3 sequences listed, 55% to 70% were seen once. V and J are TRBV7-9 and TRBJ2-4; D might be TRBD2 (5 bases). This sequence originates from a man younger than 45 in good health. Sequencing was performed on blood. The CDR3 DNA sequence: TGTGCCAGCAGCTTCGGGCAGCTTAGAGGGAACATTCAGTACTTC. Translated: CASSFGQLRGNIQYF.